This TCR beta chain is from a study of T cell responses to AZD1222 COVID-19 vaccine. Deletions cut 5 bases from V and 1 base from J, with 9 bases between. Germline assignment: CDR1 GTSNPN and CDR2 SVGIG (reference sequence). CDR3 length: 13 residues. Concerning this clone itself: Antigen unknown.

Study-level findings and limits: It should be noted that donors were predominantly white British and more often female, and clonal diversity was possibly underestimated. Among those given AZD1222, only five to seven were seropositive at baseline.

Profiling relied on immunoSEQ multiplex PCR, and the TCRdb table lists in-frame clones only, not all of them. The sample yields 150,000 or so clones, over 90% seen once. This sample comprised peripheral blood, obtained 28 days after the second AZD1222 dose. V usage is TRBV30 and J usage is TRBJ1-5; no clear D. This receptor was obtained from an adult who received the AZD1222 COVID-19 vaccine. CDR3 DNA: TGTGCCTGGTCGGGAGGAAGCAATCAGCCCCAGCATTTT. This gives the protein CAWSGGSNQPQHF.